This section outlines one T cell receptor (beta chain) sequence together with its context. The CDR3 contains 13 residues. The V and J ends lost 6 bases and 0 bases respectively, with 8 bases between them. Germline V CDR1 and CDR2: MDHEN, SYDVKM. In the authors' methods: Scientists estimated how many nucleated cells there were by amplifying reference gene primers. Measured with immunoSEQ multiplex PCR; TCRdb has only the in-frame clones, and not every one. V, J and clone size reflect that table, while D and trimming were determined from the DNA. The sample lists hundreds of thousands of clones; 80% to 90% were seen once. Grouping used clinical history reported by participants in a survey and questionnaire. This entry belongs to a study of blood T cell repertoires in COVID-19.

What was sequenced was PBMCs or T cells enriched from blood (not recorded which). The clonotype comes from a young woman who had recovered from COVID-19. The J gene is TRBJ1-2, the V gene TRBV28; D gene unclear. The CDR3 is CASRFPTNYGYTF. The CDR3 DNA reads TGTGCCAGCAGATTCCCCACTAACTATGGCTACACCTTC.